Shown below are 26 T cell receptor beta chains from a single sample sequenced in a study of T cells after yellow fever vaccination (dated 2019 in TCRdb). To prepare the library, 5' RACE was applied. Sequencing used an Illumina HiSeq 2500. TCRdb trimmed public reads at Q25 via fastp, called clones via MiXCR and kept in-frame beta chains. Rows with a matching CDR3 protein are joined into one entry that keeps the most common DNA and genes. The sample records 400,000 or so distinct CDR3 sequences, roughly 6.1% of which are singletons. Together, the top ten hold 15% of the sample. Read against the paper, the sample's treatment or condition label means: live attenuated yellow fever vaccine strain. Sequencing used PBMCs, obtained 5 days after the yellow fever booster vaccination. The receptor set was obtained from a man aged 25 to 45 who received the YFV17D yellow fever vaccine.

The gene calls are TRBV11-2 and TRBJ2-1, with D possibly TRBD2 on 6 matching bases. V was clipped by 8 bases and J by 9 bases, with 17 bases between them. Germline-derived CDR1 and CDR2 are SGHAT and FQNNGV. The CDR3 contains 13 residues. The CDR3 reads CASLRDSLGEQFF. The CDR3, as DNA: TGTGCCAGCTTACGGGACTCCCTGGGTGAGCAGTTCTTC.

This clonotype was observed at least ten times. The gene calls are TRBV7-6 and TRBJ2-5, with 8 bases that match TRBD2. Per germline, CDR1 SGHVS and CDR2 FNYEAQ. The CDR3 extends over 15 amino acids. V lost 5 bases to trimming and J lost 8 bases; unmatched junction nucleotides: 13. The CDR3 DNA sequence: TGTGCCAGCAGCACCTCAACCGGGACTAGAAACACCCAGTACTTC. Protein sequence: CASSTSTGTRNTQYF.

This chain joins TRBV12-3 or TRBV12-4 and TRBJ1-5; 10 nucleotides agree with TRBD1. V trimming: 5 bases; J trimming: 6 bases; junction bases outside the gene matches: 7. The CDR3 extends over 15 amino acids. CDR3 sequence (DNA): TGTGCCAGCAGTACAGGGACAGGGGCGACTCAGCCCCAGCATTTT. Translating it yields CASSTGTGATQPQHF.

The sample holds a few counts of this clonotype. The V call is TRBV28, the J call TRBJ2-3; unclear D gene. The germline CDR1 and CDR2 sequences are MDHEN and SYDVKM. CDR3 length: 12 amino acids. Trimming shortened V by 2 bases and J by 10 bases, and 10 bases separated the two germline ends. The CDR3 DNA reads as TGTGCCAGCAGTTTAGGGGTACCCGCGCAGTATTTT. Translating gives CASSLGVPAQYF.

In its sample, this clonotype was seen a few times. This chain links TRBV7-2 with TRBJ1-1; D unresolved. This CDR3 spans 14 amino acids. CDR1 is SGHTA, CDR2 FQGNSA, per germline. V lost 1 base and J 4 bases, leaving 10 bases between the germline ends. CDR3 protein: CASSLGMTSTEAFF. Written as DNA, the CDR3 is TGTGCCAGCAGCTTAGGGATGACGTCCACTGAAGCTTTCTTT.

The chain joins TRBV7-9 to TRBJ2-1; 13 positions match TRBD2. Germline V gene lookup returns CDR1 SEHNR and CDR2 FQNEAQ (reference sequence). Trimming at V came to 5 bases and at J to 9 bases, leaving 10 bases not matched to a gene. The CDR3 consists of 16 residues. The CDR3 region is CASSPGLAGVLSEQFF. In DNA form, the CDR3 reads TGTGCCAGCAGCCCCGGACTAGCGGGAGTGTTGAGTGAGCAGTTCTTC.

The V and J genes are TRBV6-5 and TRBJ2-1, with a tentative D call TRBD2 (6 bases). Germline V gene sequence: CDR1 MNHEY, CDR2 SVGAGI. This CDR3 has 16 residues. Trimming pared 0 bases from V and 4 bases from J, leaving 13 bases between. The CDR3 reads CASSYSVSGHYNEQFF. The CDR3 nucleotides are TGTGCCAGCAGTTACTCGGTTAGCGGCCATTACAATGAGCAGTTCTTC.

In its sample, this clonotype was seen many times. This chain uses TRBV24-1 with TRBJ2-1, with 7 bases matching TRBD2. The CDR3 is made up of 13 amino acids. Germline loops: CDR1 KGHDR, CDR2 SFDVKD. V lost 5 bases to trimming and J lost 7 bases; unmatched junction nucleotides: 4. CDR3 loop: CATSGPGGNEQFF. The CDR3 DNA reads as TGTGCCACCAGTGGGCCCGGGGGGAATGAGCAGTTCTTC.

This clonotype was counted many times. The chain links TRBV2 to TRBJ2-1; 12 bases agree with TRBD2. The CDR3 runs 15 residues. Looked up from germline, CDR1 is SNHLY and CDR2 is FYNNEI. J gave up 5 bases and V 7 bases, and 6 bases lay outside the gene matches. CDR3: CASTRLAGVNNEQFF. The CDR3 coding sequence is TGTGCCAGCACCAGACTAGCGGGAGTCAACAATGAGCAGTTCTTC.

The chain couples TRBV25-1 to TRBJ2-1; 14 nucleotides match TRBD2. This CDR3 comprises 15 residues. Germline values: CDR1 MGHDK, CDR2 SYGVNS. V was clipped by 5 bases and J by 9 bases; unmatched bases: 6. The CDR3 nucleotides read TGTGCCAGCAGTAAGGGACTAGCGGGAGTGGTTGAGCAGTTCTTC. It codes for CASSKGLAGVVEQFF.

This clonotype was picked up a small number of times. The genes are TRBV29-1 and TRBJ2-7, with D perhaps matching TRBD2 (5 bases). This CDR3 is 11 amino acids long. Trimming took 6 bases from V and 9 from J, leaving 15 bases between them. CDR1 SQVTM and CDR2 ANQGSEA come from the germline V gene. The CDR3 loop is CSVHLGVAQYF. CDR3 sequence (DNA): TGCAGCGTCCACCTCGGGGTAGCGCAGTACTTC.

This clonotype occurred a few times. This sequence joins TRBV20-1 and TRBJ2-3; maybe TRBD1 (6 bases). The CDR3 contains 15 residues. Germline CDR1 reads DFQATT; CDR2 reads SNEGSKA (reference sequence). V lost 2 bases and J 5 bases, leaving 17 bases between the germline ends. CDR3 nucleotides: TGCAGTGCTAGACCAGGGGCCCTGGGTTTAGATACGCAGTATTTT. This gives the protein CSARPGALGLDTQYF.

This clonotype was seen ten or more times. J is TRBJ2-3 and V is TRBV25-1; D is tentatively TRBD1 or TRBD2 (5 bases each). This CDR3 region has 11 residues. CDR1 is MGHDK and CDR2 is SYGVNS in the germline V gene. V was clipped by 6 bases and J by 12 bases, with 13 bases between them. CDR3 amino acids: CASRGRVVQYF. In nucleotides, the CDR3 is TGTGCCAGCAGGGGACGGGTCGTACAGTATTTT.

J is TRBJ2-1 and V is TRBV5-6; 7 bases are a match to TRBD1. Germline assignment: CDR1 SGHDT and CDR2 YYEEEE. Losses at the gene ends were 0 bases for V and 4 bases for J; bases not matched to a gene: 7. The CDR3 extends over 16 amino acids. The CDR3 sequence is CASSLDEGAIYNEQFF. The CDR3 nucleotides are TGTGCCAGCAGCTTGGACGAGGGGGCTATATACAATGAGCAGTTCTTC.

This clonotype was picked up a small number of times. The genes are TRBV20-1 and TRBJ2-1, with 7 bases that match TRBD2. CDR3 length: 15 residues. With 7 bases clipped from V and 0 bases from J, the junction kept 9 bases outside the gene matches. Germline V gene data show CDR1 as DFQATT and CDR2 as SNEGSKA (reference sequence). The CDR3 nucleotides are TGCAGTGTAAGATCAAGCGGGGTCTCCTACAATGAGCAGTTCTTC. As protein: CSVRSSGVSYNEQFF.

This chain joins TRBV7-9 and TRBJ2-1; the D is unclear. Germline assignment: CDR1 SEHNR and CDR2 FQNEAQ (reference sequence). This CDR3 has 11 residues. V lost 4 bases and J 13 bases, leaving 11 bases between the germline ends. The CDR3 is CASSSLTLQFF. In nucleotides, the CDR3 is TGTGCCAGCAGCTCCCTGACGCTCCAGTTCTTC.

This rearrangement joins TRBV20-1 to TRBJ1-3; D not resolved. This CDR3 is built from 13 residues. Germline assignment: CDR1 DFQATT and CDR2 SNEGSKA (reference sequence). V was pared by 2 bases and J by 0 bases, with 5 bases between. The CDR3 DNA is TGCAGTGCTAGATCGAGCTCTGGAAACACCATATATTTT. Residues: CSARSSSGNTIYF.

V usage is TRBV3-1 and J usage is TRBJ2-7, with D unresolved. This CDR3 is 13 amino acids long. Trimming took 0 bases from V and 11 from J, leaving 14 bases between them. CDR1 is LGHDT, CDR2 YNNKEL, per germline (reference sequence). The CDR3 is CASSQDLLSSEYF. For the CDR3, the DNA is TGTGCCAGCAGCCAAGATCTCCTTTCCTCGGAGTACTTC.

The chain joins TRBV11-1 to TRBJ1-1; D uncertain. Trimming removed 1 base at V and 6 bases at J, with 6 bases between. This CDR3 comprises 12 residues. Germline V gene data show CDR1 as SGHAT and CDR2 as FQDESV (reference sequence). CDR3 sequence reads: CASSLDDPEAFF. DNA for the CDR3: TGTGCCAGCAGCTTAGATGACCCTGAAGCTTTCTTT. Looking up the rest from reference TRBV11-1 and TRBJ1-1 gives the full variable domain: EAEVAQSPRYKITEKSQAVAFWCDPISGHATLYWYRQILGQGPELLVQFQDESVVDDSQLPKDRFSAERLKGVDSTLKIQPAELGDSAMYLCASSLDDPEAFFGQGTRLTVV.

This clonotype has a handful of counts. The chain uses TRBV20-1 and TRBJ2-7; possibly TRBD2 for D (5 bases). The germline CDR1 and CDR2 sequences are DFQATT and SNEGSKA (reference sequence). This CDR3 spans 14 amino acids. V lost 0 bases, J lost 2 bases, and 11 bases lay in between. The CDR3 spells CSAREGRPPYEQYF. The CDR3 nucleotides are TGCAGTGCTAGAGAAGGGAGACCACCCTACGAGCAGTACTTC.

This chain uses TRBV23-1 with TRBJ2-4; 8 nucleotides agree with TRBD1. TRBV23-1 belongs to the ORF category, with a function that is uncertain. Unmatched junction bases numbered 8, after V lost 7 bases and J lost 9 bases. CDR3 size: 13 residues. In DNA, the CDR3 is TGCGCCAGCACGCGGACAGGGCGCGGCATTCAGTACTTC. It translates to CASTRTGRGIQYF.

This clonotype showed up just a few times. The V and J genes are TRBV20-1 and TRBJ1-5, with D possibly matching TRBD1 (6 bases). This CDR3 comprises 12 residues. The V gene's germline CDR1 is DFQATT and CDR2 SNEGSKA (reference sequence). V shed 4 bases and J shed 8 bases, with 12 bases lying between them. CDR3 in DNA: TGCAGTGCTATTCAGGGGAGGAAGCCCCAGCATTTT. Translation gives CSAIQGRKPQHF.

This clonotype was detected many times. The V call is TRBV7-2, the J call TRBJ2-7; 7 bases line up with TRBD1. Trimming took 1 base from V and 3 from J; bases not matched to a gene: 3. The CDR3 loop spans 14 amino acids. From germline, CDR1 is SGHTA and CDR2 FQGNSA. CDR3 nucleotides: TGTGCCAGCAGCTTAGGTGGACAGGTCTACGAGCAGTACTTC. This codes for CASSLGGQVYEQYF.

This clonotype occurred a few times. The CDR3 reads CASTKGVTSGNTGELFF. For the CDR3, the DNA is TGTGCCAGCACCAAAGGAGTGACTAGCGGGAACACCGGGGAGCTGTTTTTT. The rearrangement links TRBV14 to TRBJ2-2, with 9 bases aligning to TRBD2. Germline V gene data show CDR1 as SGHDN and CDR2 as FVKESK. The V gene end was trimmed by 7 bases and the J gene end by 1 base; junction bases not matched to a gene: 10. There are 17 residues in the CDR3.

V and J are TRBV29-1 and TRBJ2-3, with TRBD2 matching over 10 bases. The germline CDR1 and CDR2 sequences are SQVTM and ANQGSEA. J was trimmed by 4 bases and V by 1 base; bases with no gene match: 11. The length of the CDR3 is 17 residues. The CDR3 sequence is CSVEGSRLAGAPDTQYF. The CDR3 coding sequence is TGCAGCGTTGAAGGAAGTCGGCTAGCGGGAGCTCCAGATACGCAGTATTTT.

This clonotype was recorded many times. The chain couples TRBV6-1 to TRBJ2-3; 10 bases are a match to TRBD2. CDR3 length: 15 amino acids. From germline, CDR1 is MNHNS and CDR2 SASEGT. Trimming removed 5 bases from V and 4 bases from J; junction bases left unmatched: 6. The CDR3 bases are TGTGCCAGCAGTCCCCTCCTAGCGGGGGCAGATACGCAGTATTTT. Residues: CASSPLLAGADTQYF.